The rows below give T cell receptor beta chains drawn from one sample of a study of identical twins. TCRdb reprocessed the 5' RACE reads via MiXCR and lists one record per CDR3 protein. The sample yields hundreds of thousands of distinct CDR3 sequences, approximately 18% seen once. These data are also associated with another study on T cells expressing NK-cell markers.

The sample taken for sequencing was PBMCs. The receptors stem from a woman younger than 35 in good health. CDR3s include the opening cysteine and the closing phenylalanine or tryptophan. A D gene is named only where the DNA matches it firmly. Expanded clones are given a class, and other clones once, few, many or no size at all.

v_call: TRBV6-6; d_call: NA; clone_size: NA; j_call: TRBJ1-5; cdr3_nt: TGTGCCGCGGGACCTAGCAATCAGCCCCAGCATTTT; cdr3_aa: CAAGPSNQPQHF
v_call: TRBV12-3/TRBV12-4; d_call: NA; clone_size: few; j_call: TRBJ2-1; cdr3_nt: TGTGCCAGCACCGAGGACGGAAGCTCCTACAATGAGCAGTTCTTC; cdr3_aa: CASTEDGSSYNEQFF
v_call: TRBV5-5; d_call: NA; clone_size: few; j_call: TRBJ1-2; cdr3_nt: TGTGCCAGCAGCTTCGCGGGGGCGGGCTACACCTTC; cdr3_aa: CASSFAGAGYTF
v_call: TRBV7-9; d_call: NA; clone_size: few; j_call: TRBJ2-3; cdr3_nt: TGTGCCAGCAGAAAAAGGATGGGCACTCCCCGGGATACGCAGTATTTT; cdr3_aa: CASRKRMGTPRDTQYF
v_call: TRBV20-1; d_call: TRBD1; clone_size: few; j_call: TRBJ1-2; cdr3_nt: TGCAGTGCCGGTACAGGGGGAGCTAACTATGGCTACACCTTC; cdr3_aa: CSAGTGGANYGYTF
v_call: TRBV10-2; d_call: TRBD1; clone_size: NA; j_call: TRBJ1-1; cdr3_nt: TGCGCCAGCAGTGATCAGGGAGGGGACAGAGAAGCTTTCTTT; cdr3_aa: CASSDQGGDREAFF
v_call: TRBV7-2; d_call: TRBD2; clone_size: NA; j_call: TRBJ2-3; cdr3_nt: TGTGCCAGCAGCTTGGGGAGCGGGAGAGGCCCAGATACGCAGTATTTT; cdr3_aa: CASSLGSGRGPDTQYF
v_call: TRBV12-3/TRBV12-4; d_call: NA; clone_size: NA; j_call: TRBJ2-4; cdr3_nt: TGTGCCAGCAGCCTCGGACAGTTTGTAGCCAAAAACATTCAGTACTTC; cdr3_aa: CASSLGQFVAKNIQYF
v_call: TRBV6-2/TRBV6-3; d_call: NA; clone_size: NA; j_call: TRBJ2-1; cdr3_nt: TGTGCCAGCAGCAACGGGGATGAGCAGTTCTTC; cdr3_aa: CASSNGDEQFF
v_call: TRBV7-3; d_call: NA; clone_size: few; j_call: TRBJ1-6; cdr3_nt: TGTGCCAGCAGCTTAGGTGGAGGAGTGGATTCACCCCTCCACTTT; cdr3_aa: CASSLGGGVDSPLHF
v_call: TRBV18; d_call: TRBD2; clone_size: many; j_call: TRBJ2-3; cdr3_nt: TGTGCCAGCTCAGCCCTACTCGCAGCGGGGTCCACAGATACGCAGTATTTT; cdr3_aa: CASSALLAAGSTDTQYF
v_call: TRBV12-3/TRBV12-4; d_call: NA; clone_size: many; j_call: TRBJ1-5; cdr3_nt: TGTGCCAGCAGAAACGCAGGGTATAGCAATCAGCCCCAGCATTTT; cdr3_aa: CASRNAGYSNQPQHF
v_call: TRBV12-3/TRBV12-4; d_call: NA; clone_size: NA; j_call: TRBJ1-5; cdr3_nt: TGTGCCAGCAGTTTAAATCCCGTGTATAGCAATCAGCCCCAGCATTTT; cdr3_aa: CASSLNPVYSNQPQHF
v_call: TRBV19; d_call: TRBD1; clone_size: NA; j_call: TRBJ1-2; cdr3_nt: TGTGCCAGTAGTATCATAACAGGGGATGGCTACACCTTC; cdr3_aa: CASSIITGDGYTF
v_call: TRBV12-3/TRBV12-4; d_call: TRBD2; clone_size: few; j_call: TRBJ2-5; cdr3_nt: TGTGCCAGCAGCCAGGGTAATAGGAGCGGGGGTGAGACCCAGTACTTC; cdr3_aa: CASSQGNRSGGETQYF
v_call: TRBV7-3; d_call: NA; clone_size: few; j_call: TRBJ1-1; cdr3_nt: TGTGCCAGCAGCTTTCTTGGGGGGCGCGATGAAGCTTTCTTT; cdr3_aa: CASSFLGGRDEAFF
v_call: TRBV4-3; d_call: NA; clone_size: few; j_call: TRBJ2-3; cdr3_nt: TGCGCCAGCAGCCAAGCATTGGGCAGGTCAGATACGCAGTATTTT; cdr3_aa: CASSQALGRSDTQYF